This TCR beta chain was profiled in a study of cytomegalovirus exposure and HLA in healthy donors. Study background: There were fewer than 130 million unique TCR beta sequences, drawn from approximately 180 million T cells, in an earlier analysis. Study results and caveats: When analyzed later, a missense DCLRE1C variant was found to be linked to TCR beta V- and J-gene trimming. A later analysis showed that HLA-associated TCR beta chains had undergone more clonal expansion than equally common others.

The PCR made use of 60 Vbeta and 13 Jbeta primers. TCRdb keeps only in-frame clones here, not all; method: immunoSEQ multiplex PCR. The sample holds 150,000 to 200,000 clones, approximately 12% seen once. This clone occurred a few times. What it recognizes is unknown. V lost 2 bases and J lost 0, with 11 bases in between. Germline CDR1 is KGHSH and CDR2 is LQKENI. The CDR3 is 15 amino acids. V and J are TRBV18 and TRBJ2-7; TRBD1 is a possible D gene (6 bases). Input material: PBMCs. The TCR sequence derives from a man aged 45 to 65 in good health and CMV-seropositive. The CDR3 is CASSPTGLISYEQYF. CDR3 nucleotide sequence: TGTGCCAGCTCACCAACAGGGCTCATCTCCTACGAGCAGTACTTC.